The 22 T cell receptor beta chains below were found in one sample sequenced in a study of vaccination and CD4 T cells after COVID-19. Sample treatment: roughly ten-day PBMC culture with coronavirus spike peptide pools or control peptides (ViraFEST assay). These receptors lack a known antigen. Once obtained from cultured CD4+ T cells, the DNA was sequenced using the Oncomine TCR Beta short-read assay. TCRdb re-derived calls from the PCR reads in MiXCR, one entry per CDR3 protein. This sample carries over 10,000 distinct CDR3 sequences, around 40% of them seen once, and the ten largest clones take around 7.8%. Specimen: CD4+ T cells from blood, cultured in vitro, collected after SARS-CoV-2 vaccination. The receptors derive from a human donor who had recovered from COVID-19.

V is TRBV6-2 or TRBV6-3 and J is TRBJ2-1; D might be TRBD1 (5 bases). V was trimmed by 5 bases and J by 0 bases, leaving 8 bases between them. Germline V CDR1 and CDR2: MNHEY, SVGEGT. CDR3 length equals 14 residues. The CDR3 reads CASSRQSSYNEQFF. CDR3 in DNA: TGTGCCAGCAGTCGACAGAGCTCCTACAATGAGCAGTTCTTC.

The table lists this clonotype with a few counts. The CDR3 region is CASTGGVLPQHF. CDR3 DNA: TGTGCCAGCACAGGGGGCGTGCTCCCCCAGCATTTT. The gene calls are TRBV28 and TRBJ1-5; TRBD1 matches at 8 bases. The CDR3 totals 12 residues. The V and J ends lost 7 bases and 10 bases, in that order; junction bases with no gene match: 6. Germline CDR1 is MDHEN and CDR2 is SYDVKM.

This clonotype was seen a single time. The J gene is TRBJ1-1, the V gene TRBV6-5; D is possibly TRBD1 (5 bases). The CDR3 consists of 16 residues. CDR1 MNHEY and CDR2 SVGAGI come from the germline V gene. V shed 0 bases and J shed 3 bases, with 14 bases lying between them. This CDR3 reads CASSYSGQGLDTEAFF. Written as DNA, the CDR3 is TGTGCCAGCAGTTACTCAGGGCAGGGCTTGGACACTGAAGCTTTCTTT.

The rearrangement joins TRBV6-4 to TRBJ2-5; perhaps TRBD1 as D (5 bases). Trimming pared 5 bases from V and 4 bases from J, leaving 5 bases between. Germline CDR1 and CDR2: MRHNA and SNTAGT. This CDR3 region has 11 residues. CDR3 nucleotide sequence: TGTGCCAGCAGTCAGGGAGAGACCCAGTACTTC. Encoded protein: CASSQGETQYF.

This clonotype was seen only a few times. The chain recombines TRBV7-2 with TRBJ2-7; perhaps TRBD1 as D (5 bases). V lost 1 base to trimming and J lost 13 bases, with 11 bases between them. Germline values: CDR1 SGHTA, CDR2 FQGNSA. The CDR3 extends over 11 amino acids. The CDR3 region has the DNA TGTGCCAGCAGCTTAGAATACGACAGATACTTC. Protein: CASSLEYDRYF.

The chain uses TRBV25-1 and TRBJ2-5; D remains unclear. CDR3 length: 13 residues. Germline values: CDR1 MGHDK, CDR2 SYGVNS. V was pared by 0 bases and J by 4 bases, with 6 bases between. Here the CDR3 reads CASSEYSTETQYF. The CDR3 DNA is TGTGCCAGCAGTGAATATAGTACAGAGACCCAGTACTTC. Full variable domain (remainder filled in from reference TRBV25-1 and TRBJ2-5): EADIYQTPRYLVIGTGKKITLECSQTMGHDKMYWYQQDPGMELHLIHYSYGVNSTEKGDLSSESTVSRIRTEHFPLTLESARPSHTSQYLCASSEYSTETQYFGPGTRLLVL.

The chain is built from TRBV27 and TRBJ2-2; no clear D. The length of the CDR3 is 13 residues. Looked up from germline, CDR1 is MNHEY and CDR2 is SMNVEV (reference sequence). With 0 bases removed from V and 6 bases from J, the gap between germline ends came to 5 bases. The CDR3 DNA reads as TGTGCCAGCAGTTTATCAGGAGCCGGGGAGCTGTTTTTT. It translates to CASSLSGAGELFF.

This chain links TRBV27 with TRBJ2-7, with 11 bases that match TRBD1. Per germline, CDR1 MNHEY and CDR2 SMNVEV (reference sequence). The CDR3 contains 17 residues. With V trimmed by 2 bases and J by 3 bases, 9 bases remained unmatched. The chain's CDR3 is CASSLTGPGQGGYEQYF. The CDR3 DNA sequence: TGTGCCAGCAGTTTAACGGGGCCGGGACAGGGGGGCTACGAGCAGTACTTC.

The chain couples TRBV6-2 or TRBV6-3 to TRBJ1-2, with 9 bases lining up with TRBD1. Looked up from germline, CDR1 is MNHEY and CDR2 is SVGEGT. The trim removed 2 bases at V and 9 bases at J, leaving 4 bases unmatched. The length of the CDR3 is 13 residues. In DNA, the CDR3 is TGTGCCAGCAGTTACGGACAGGGGATGAGCTACACCTTC. It translates to CASSYGQGMSYTF.

J is TRBJ1-2 and V is TRBV20-1; no reliable D call. Germline CDR1 and CDR2: DFQATT and SNEGSKA (reference sequence). V lost 6 bases, J lost 2 bases, and 13 bases lay in between. The CDR3 spans 13 residues. The CDR3 protein is CSAEEDVNYGYTF. CDR3 bases: TGCAGTGCCGAAGAAGATGTGAACTATGGCTACACCTTC.

This clonotype was counted between two and nine times. The chain combines TRBV20-1 with TRBJ2-1, with 11 bases lining up with TRBD1. V was pared by 5 bases and J by 6 bases, with 15 bases of the junction left unmatched. The V gene's germline CDR1 is DFQATT and CDR2 SNEGSKA (reference sequence). CDR3 size: 17 residues. CDR3 residues: CSAGGTGGSFNPNEQFF. CDR3 coding DNA: TGCAGTGCTGGAGGGACAGGGGGATCCTTCAACCCCAATGAGCAGTTCTTC.

This clonotype was seen only a few times. J is TRBJ1-3 and V is TRBV6-1; D is uncertain. There are 16 residues in the CDR3. The germline CDR1 and CDR2 sequences are MNHNS and SASEGT. Trimming removed 5 bases from V and 2 bases from J, with 16 bases in between. The DNA for the CDR3 is TGTGCCAGCAGTCCTCAGACGTTAAGGGCTGGAAACACCATATATTTT. It is translated as CASSPQTLRAGNTIYF.

This clonotype is labeled medium-sized. The J gene is TRBJ2-7, the V gene TRBV6-1; 13 bases agree with TRBD2. The CDR3 length is 15 residues. V was pared by 4 bases and J by 1 base, with 1 base of the junction left unmatched. Germline V gene sequence: CDR1 MNHNS, CDR2 SASEGT. This CDR3 reads CASSGLAGGSYEQYF. The DNA of the CDR3 is TGTGCCAGCAGTGGACTAGCGGGAGGATCCTACGAGCAGTACTTC.

V and J are TRBV5-8 and TRBJ2-1; the D gene is possibly TRBD1 (5 bases). CDR3 length: 15 residues. Per the germline V gene, CDR1 is SGHTS and CDR2 is YDEGEE. Trimming pared 2 bases from V and 4 bases from J, leaving 13 bases between. CDR3 nucleotides: TGTGCCAGCAGCTTAACAGGAGCAGCTTACAATGAGCAGTTCTTC. Amino acid sequence: CASSLTGAAYNEQFF.

The chain has TRBV12-3 or TRBV12-4 and TRBJ2-7; TRBD2 aligns across 10 bases. The length of the CDR3 is 15 residues. V shed 2 bases, J shed 1 base, and the junction held 2 bases outside the gene matches. In nucleotides, the CDR3 is TGTGCCAGCAGTTTAACTAGCGGGGATTCCTACGAGCAGTACTTC. Encoded protein: CASSLTSGDSYEQYF.

The CDR3 DNA sequence: TGCAGTGCTTCCTCCGGACTAGCGGGAGGGATAGATACGCAGTATTTT. Protein sequence: CSASSGLAGGIDTQYF. This rearrangement joins TRBV20-1 to TRBJ2-3; 15 bases agree with TRBD2. With 5 bases clipped from V and 5 bases from J, the junction kept 8 bases outside the gene matches. The CDR3 consists of 16 residues. The germline gives CDR1 DFQATT, CDR2 SNEGSKA (reference sequence).

This clonotype was seen a handful of times. The V call is TRBV2, the J call TRBJ2-5, with D unclear. The ends were cut back, 6 bases at V and 5 bases at J, with 16 bases in the middle. The CDR3 has 14 amino acids. Looked up from germline, CDR1 is SNHLY and CDR2 is FYNNEI. The CDR3 DNA sequence: TGTGCCAGCAGATCCCCGTTGGTTTGGGAGACCCAGTACTTC. This sequence encodes CASRSPLVWETQYF.

The chain uses TRBV7-2 and TRBJ2-5; D not certain. The CDR3 has 13 amino acids. CDR1 and CDR2 (germline): SGHTA, FQGNSA. Trimming pared 0 bases from V and 1 base from J, leaving 3 bases between. Here the CDR3 reads CASSLASQETQYF. CDR3 DNA sequence: TGTGCCAGCAGCTTAGCGTCCCAAGAGACCCAGTACTTC.

The chain combines TRBV28 with TRBJ1-5; D unresolved. The CDR3 runs 14 residues. CDR1 is MDHEN, CDR2 SYDVKM, per germline. V was trimmed by 6 bases and J by 0 bases, leaving 9 bases between them. The CDR3 protein is CASSRDVSNQPQHF. In nucleotides, the CDR3 is TGTGCCAGCAGCCGCGACGTTAGCAATCAGCCCCAGCATTTT. Using reference TRBV28 and TRBJ1-5 for the parts outside the CDR3, the full variable domain is DVKVTQSSRYLVKRTGEKVFLECVQDMDHENMFWYRQDPGLGLRLIYFSYDVKMKEKGDIPEGYSVSREKKERFSLILESASTNQTSMYLCASSRDVSNQPQHFGDGTRLSIL.

The chain is built from TRBV19 and TRBJ2-7; no clear D. This CDR3 has 16 residues. Germline V gives CDR1 LNHDA, CDR2 SQIVND (reference sequence). The V end was cut by 5 bases, the J end by 2 bases, with 19 bases between. The CDR3 nucleotides are TGTGCCAGTAGTCCCGATCGTAGGCCTAATACCTACGAGCAGTACTTC. The encoded protein is CASSPDRRPNTYEQYF.

The chain recombines TRBV20-1 with TRBJ2-6, with no clear D. V was shortened by 1 base and J by 0 bases, with 13 bases between the two germline ends. CDR1 and CDR2 (germline): DFQATT, SNEGSKA (reference sequence). This CDR3 contains 17 residues. The DNA for the CDR3 is TGCAGTGCTAGAGTTGTTAGCCGCTACTCTGGGGCCAACGTCCTGACTTTC. It is translated as CSARVVSRYSGANVLTF.

This clonotype was counted only a few times. This rearrangement joins TRBV5-1 to TRBJ2-7, with 9 positions matching TRBD1. This CDR3 is 16 amino acids long. V lost 0 bases, J lost 7 bases, and 11 bases stayed unmatched. Germline CDR1 SGHRS, CDR2 YFSETQ. CDR3 amino acids: CASSLAAGTGYREQYF. In DNA, the CDR3 is TGCGCCAGCAGCTTGGCCGCAGGGACAGGGTATAGGGAGCAGTACTTC. The variable domain in full, with the rest retrieved from reference TRBV5-1 and TRBJ2-7, is KAGVTQTPRYLIKTRGQQVTLSCSPISGHRSVSWYQQTPGQGLQFLFEYFSETQRNKGNFPGRFSGRQFSNSRSEMNVSTLELGDSALYLCASSLAAGTGYREQYFGPGTRLTVT.